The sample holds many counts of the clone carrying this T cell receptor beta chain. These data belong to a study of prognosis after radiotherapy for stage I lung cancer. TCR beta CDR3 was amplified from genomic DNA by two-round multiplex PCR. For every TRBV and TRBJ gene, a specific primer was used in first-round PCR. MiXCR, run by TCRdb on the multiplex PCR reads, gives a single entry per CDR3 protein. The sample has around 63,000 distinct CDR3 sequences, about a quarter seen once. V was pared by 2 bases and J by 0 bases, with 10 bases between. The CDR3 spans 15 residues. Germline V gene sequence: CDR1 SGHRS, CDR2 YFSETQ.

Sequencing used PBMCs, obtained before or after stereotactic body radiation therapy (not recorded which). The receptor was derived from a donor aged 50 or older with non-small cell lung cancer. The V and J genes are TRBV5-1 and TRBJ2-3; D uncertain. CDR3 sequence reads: CASSLWGTSTDTQYF. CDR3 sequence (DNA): TGCGCCAGCAGCTTATGGGGAACGAGCACAGATACGCAGTATTTT.